This T cell receptor beta chain was documented in a study of CD8+ T cells in alopecia areata. General study points: Lesional scalp, especially alopecia totalis/universalis, showed higher clonality than normal scalp. Sequencing of scalp samples also includes resident alphabeta T cells from normal skin.

Sequencing relied on a cDNA template that was reverse transcribed from extracted RNA. The repertoire was sequenced with immunoSEQ multiplex PCR; TCRdb's copy has only in-frame clones and lacks some. The sample has about 37,000 clones; around 50% are singletons. Note on this clone: The antigen is unknown.

Five or six patients had their CD4+ cells sorted into CD25+CD127- cells. Sampling of alopecia areata patients yielded lesional scalp punch biopsies as well as peripheral blood. CD4+ and CD8+ T cells were sorted from PBMCs. This TCR came from a human donor with alopecia areata. Material for sequencing was CD4+ Tregs sorted from blood.

The CDR3 nucleotides are TGCAGCAATCTAGCGCTATACAATGAGCAGTTCTTC. Translating it yields CSNLALYNEQFF. The genes are TRBV29-1 and TRBJ2-1; D is possibly TRBD2 (6 bases). CDR1 and CDR2 from the germline V gene are SQVTM and ANQGSEA. With 8 bases removed from V and 4 bases from J, the gap between germline ends came to 12 bases. This CDR3 spans 12 amino acids.